The 5 T cell receptor beta chains presented below share a single source sample, sequenced in a study of shared clonotypes between healthy human individuals. CD45RO-negative, CCR7-positively selected cells formed the naive CD8 fraction, excluding terminally differentiated effector memory CD45RA+ cells. Libraries were prepared by immunoSEQ multiplex PCR; TCRdb keeps only in-frame clonotypes and omits some of them. The data show around 2,100,000 clones, with approximately 94% seen just once and more than 0.9% held by the top ten. The source material was naive CD8+ T cells sorted from blood. The receptors were sampled from a man aged 18 to 29 in good health.

Turning to this clone: The sample has other DNA sequences that encode this CDR3 too. The V and J genes are TRBV5-4 and TRBJ2-7; perhaps TRBD1 as D (5 bases). Trimming removed 2 bases at V and 6 bases at J, with 9 bases between. The CDR3 is 12 residues long. Germline V gene lookup returns CDR1 SGHNT and CDR2 YYREEE (reference sequence). The CDR3 coding sequence is TGTGCCAGCAGCTTAGAAGGGGCCGAGCAGTACTTC. Translation: CASSLEGAEQYF.

The V call is TRBV28, the J call TRBJ2-2; D not certain. The CDR3 contains 18 residues. The V end lost 7 bases, the J end lost 2 bases, and 23 bases lay between the germline ends. Germline CDR1 is MDHEN and CDR2 is SYDVKM. CDR3 residues: CASTLLRETGVNTGELFF. CDR3 coding DNA: TGTGCCAGCACCCTCCTACGAGAGACTGGGGTTAACACCGGGGAGCTGTTTTTT.

This chain connects TRBV5-1 to TRBJ2-7; 9 bases match TRBD1. Trimming at V came to 4 bases and at J to 4 bases, leaving 6 bases not matched to a gene. Per germline, CDR1 SGHRS and CDR2 YFSETQ. The CDR3 consists of 14 residues. In nucleotides, the CDR3 is TGCGCCAGCAGCATGGGACAGGGTGGGTACGAGCAGTACTTC. Translated: CASSMGQGGYEQYF.

As for this clone: At the DNA level, this CDR3 is encoded by other sequences in the same sample as well. This chain links TRBV20-1 with TRBJ2-1; D is possibly TRBD2 (5 bases). Trimming shortened V by 3 bases and J by 8 bases, and 5 bases separated the two germline ends. This CDR3 comprises 10 residues. Germline V gene sequence: CDR1 DFQATT, CDR2 SNEGSKA (reference sequence). The CDR3, as DNA: TGCAGTGCTAGGGGAGATGAGCAGTTCTTC. This gives the protein CSARGDEQFF.

The chain couples TRBV6-5 to TRBJ1-1; D is unclear. Trimming removed 5 bases from V and 1 base from J, with 11 bases in between. CDR1 and CDR2 (germline): MNHEY, SVGAGI. The CDR3 covers 14 residues. The CDR3 is CASSRTSTNTEAFF. CDR3 sequence (DNA): TGTGCCAGCAGTCGGACTTCTACGAACACTGAAGCTTTCTTT.